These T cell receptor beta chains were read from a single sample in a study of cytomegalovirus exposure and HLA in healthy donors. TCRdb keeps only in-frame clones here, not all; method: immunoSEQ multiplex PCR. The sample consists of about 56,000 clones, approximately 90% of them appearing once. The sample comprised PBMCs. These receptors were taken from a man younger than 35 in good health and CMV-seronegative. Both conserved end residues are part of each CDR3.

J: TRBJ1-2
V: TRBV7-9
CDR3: CASSFTGGFNGYTF

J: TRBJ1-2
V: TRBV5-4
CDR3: CASSLDQVLNYGYTF

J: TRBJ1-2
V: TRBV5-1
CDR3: CASSPGGGDHYFTF

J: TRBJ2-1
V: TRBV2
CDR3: CASSGTRNEQFF

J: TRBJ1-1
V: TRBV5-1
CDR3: CASSLRDSGNTEAFF

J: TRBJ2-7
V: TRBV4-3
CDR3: CASSRNAGTGNPYEQYF

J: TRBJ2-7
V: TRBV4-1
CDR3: CASSQEMSGYEQYF

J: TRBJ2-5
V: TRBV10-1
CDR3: CARRIRGRIVETQYF

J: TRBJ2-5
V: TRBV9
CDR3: CASSDQPGHLKETQYF

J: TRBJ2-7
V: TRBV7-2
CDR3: CASNPLGSAYEQYF

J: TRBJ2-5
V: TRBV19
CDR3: CASSIRGPSRETQYF

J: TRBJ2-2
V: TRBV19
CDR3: CASSTSLTGELFF

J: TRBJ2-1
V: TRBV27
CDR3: CASSLSGNRLAGGFFHEQFF

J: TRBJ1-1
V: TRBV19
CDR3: CASSTGTGNIMNTEAFF

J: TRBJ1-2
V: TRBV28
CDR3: CASSIQVNYGYTF

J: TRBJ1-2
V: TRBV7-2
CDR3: CASSLAGGTHGYTF

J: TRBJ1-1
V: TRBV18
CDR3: CASSQDRNTEAFF

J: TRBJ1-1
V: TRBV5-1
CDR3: CASRMTGNTEAFF

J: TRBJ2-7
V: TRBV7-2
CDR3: CASSLFLIADYEQYF

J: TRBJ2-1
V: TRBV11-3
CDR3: CASSSRTSGSHEQFF

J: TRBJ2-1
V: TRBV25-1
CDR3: CASSESIAEQFF

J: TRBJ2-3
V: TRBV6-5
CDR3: CASSYKSDTQYF

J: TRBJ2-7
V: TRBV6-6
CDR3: CASSTQGIYEQYF

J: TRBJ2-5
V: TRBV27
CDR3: CASSTNSGSGETQYF

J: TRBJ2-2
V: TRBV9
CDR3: CASSVVSGLNTGELFF

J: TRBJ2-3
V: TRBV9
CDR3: CASSVDPRGLVTDTQYF

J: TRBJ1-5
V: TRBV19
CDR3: CASSIGGNNNQPQHF

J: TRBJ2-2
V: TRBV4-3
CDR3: CASSQVFSEFGTGELFF

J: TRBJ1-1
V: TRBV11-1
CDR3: CASSLRETVNTEAFF

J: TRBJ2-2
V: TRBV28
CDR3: CASSLFPVNTGELFF

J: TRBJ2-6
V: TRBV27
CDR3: CASSPEVSGANVLTF

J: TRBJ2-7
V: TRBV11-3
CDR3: CASSLRLAGIYEQYF

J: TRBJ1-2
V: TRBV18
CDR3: CASSPTGQAYGYTF

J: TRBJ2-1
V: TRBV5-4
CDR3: CASSLFGGTRDYNEQFF

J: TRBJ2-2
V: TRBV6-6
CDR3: CASSFSRATGELFF

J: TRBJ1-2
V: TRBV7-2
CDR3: CASINFNSYGYTF

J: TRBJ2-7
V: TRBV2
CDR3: CASRGLAIAGGPYEQYF

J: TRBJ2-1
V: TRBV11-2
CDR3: CASSLSGLADNEQFF

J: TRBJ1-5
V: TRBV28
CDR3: CASRGKGLRNQPQHF

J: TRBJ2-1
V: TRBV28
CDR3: CASSLPIGGEQGQVSYNEQFF

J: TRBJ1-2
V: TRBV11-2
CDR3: CASSQGRNYGYTF

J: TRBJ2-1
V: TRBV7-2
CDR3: CATRLAGEQFF

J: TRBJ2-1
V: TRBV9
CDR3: CASSTHRGKAYIDEQFF

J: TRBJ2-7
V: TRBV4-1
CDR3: CASSQDLGGEQYF

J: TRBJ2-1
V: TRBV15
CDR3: CATSRAPTGDDEQFF

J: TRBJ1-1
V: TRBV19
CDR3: CASMGGLTEAFF

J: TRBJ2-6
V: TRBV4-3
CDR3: CASSPGPEGSGANVLTF

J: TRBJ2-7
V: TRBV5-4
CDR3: CASSLQGAYEQYF

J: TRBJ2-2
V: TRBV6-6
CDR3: CASSQNTGELFF

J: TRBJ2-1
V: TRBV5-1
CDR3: CASSSRGNEQFF

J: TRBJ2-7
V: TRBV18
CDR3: CASSPLAIGTAAYEQYF

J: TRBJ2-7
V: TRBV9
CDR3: CASSVGGLAIYEQYF

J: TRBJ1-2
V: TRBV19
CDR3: CASSVNRDNGYTF

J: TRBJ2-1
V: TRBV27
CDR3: CASSFDAGDEQFF

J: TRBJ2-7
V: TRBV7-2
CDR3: CASSPTGTSGEYF